What follows are 23 T cell receptor beta chains derived from one specimen sequenced in a study of T cell repertoires in cytomegalovirus infection (dated by TCRdb to about 2019). For sequencing, an Illumina HiSeq 1500 was employed. The public reads were reprocessed in TCRdb via fastp at Q25 and MiXCR, keeping in-frame beta chains. Each entry merges the rows of one CDR3 protein and shows their most common DNA and genes. The sample includes about 680,000 distinct CDR3 sequences, with roughly 26% observed a single time. The top ten constitute under 8.5% of the sample. The sequencing sample was made of CD8+ T cells from PBMCs. Every receptor here comes from a human donor in good health (CMV status not recorded). Some clones in this sample may be carry-over from other donors' samples.

This clonotype occurred a few times. V and J are TRBV23-1 and TRBJ2-7, with no clear D. TRBV23-1 falls under the ORF class, with uncertain function. The CDR3 sequence is 14 residues long. V lost 2 bases, J lost 5 bases, and 13 bases lay in between. The CDR3 sequence: CASSQPPDLHEQYF. Written as DNA, the CDR3 is TGCGCCAGCAGTCAACCGCCGGATCTCCACGAGCAGTACTTC.

In its sample, this clonotype was seen a few times. The chain joins TRBV27 to TRBJ2-2; TRBD2 might be the D (6 bases). The CDR3 is 13 residues long. Germline V gene sequence: CDR1 MNHEY, CDR2 SMNVEV (reference sequence). The V end lost 8 bases, the J end lost 7 bases, and 14 bases lay between the germline ends. CDR3 sequence: CASGYLGGGELFF. DNA of the CDR3: TGTGCCAGCGGCTACTTGGGGGGCGGGGAGCTGTTTTTT.

This clonotype has only one observation. Sequence at one end of the junction differs from germline and may be a read error. The genes are TRBV5-1 and TRBJ2-1; D is perhaps TRBD2 (6 bases). In germline, CDR1 is SGHRS, CDR2 YFSETQ. This CDR3 is 16 amino acids long. CDR3 in DNA: TGCGTCAGCAGCTTGGCAGAGACTAGGGTATCGAATGAGCAGTTCTTC. It specifies CVSSLAETRVSNEQFF.

A few counts support this clonotype. One end of the junction varies from germline; a read error may be responsible. The chain has TRBV6-5 and TRBJ1-2; weak D call: TRBD1 (6 bases). The germline V gene has CDR1 MNHEY and CDR2 SVGAGI. The length of the CDR3 is 11 residues. CDR3 in DNA: TGTGCCAGCAGTTCAGGGGTTGAAGCTCTATTC. Protein sequence: CASSSGVEALF.

This rearrangement joins TRBV6-2 or TRBV6-3 to TRBJ2-7; TRBD2 is a possible D gene (5 bases). The V end lost 0 bases, the J end lost 3 bases, and 15 bases lay between the germline ends. Germline CDR1 reads MNHEY; CDR2 reads SVGEGT. CDR3 length equals 16 residues. This CDR3 reads CASSYSLAGDYYEQYV. The CDR3, as DNA: TGTGCCAGCAGTTACTCCTTGGCAGGCGACTACTACGAGCAGTACGTC.

The genes are TRBV6-6 and TRBJ2-7, with TRBD2 matching over 9 bases. This CDR3 spans 16 amino acids. V lost 5 bases, J lost 7 bases, and 15 bases stayed unmatched. Germline V lookup: CDR1 MNHNY, CDR2 SVGAGI (reference sequence). Here the CDR3 reads CASSDDLAIAGEEQYV. The CDR3 DNA is TGTGCCAGCAGTGACGATCTTGCGATAGCGGGGGAAGAGCAGTACGTC.

The chain combines TRBV7-9 with TRBJ1-1, with D uncertain. The V end was cut by 3 bases, the J end by 3 bases, with 11 bases between. The length of the CDR3 is 14 residues. The germline gives CDR1 SEHNR, CDR2 FQNEAQ (reference sequence). The CDR3 DNA follows: TGTGCCAGCAGCTTCCCCGCACGGGACACTGAAGCTTTCTTT. Its translation is CASSFPARDTEAFF.

This clonotype was seen more than once but under ten times. The V and J genes are TRBV4-1 and TRBJ1-2, with no clear D. V dropped 4 bases and J dropped 0 bases, with 15 bases sitting between them. From germline, CDR1 is MGHRA and CDR2 YSYEKL. CDR3 length equals 16 residues. CDR3 nucleotide sequence: TGCGCCAGCAGCCCCGGAGTATGGGGAGCTAACTATGGCTACACCTTC. It codes for CASSPGVWGANYGYTF.

For this clonotype: This may be a read error: a much more frequent sequence differs by one nucleotide. V and J are TRBV7-6 and TRBJ2-1; D is ambiguous. Germline lookup yields CDR1 SGHVS and CDR2 FNYEAQ. The CDR3 is made up of 12 amino acids. As DNA, the CDR3 is TGTGTCAGCAGCCAGATTTACAATGAGCAGTTCTTC. This encodes CVSSQIYNEQFF.

This clonotype was detected a few times. The chain links TRBV6-6 to TRBJ2-4; TRBD2 agrees at 7 bases. CDR1 is MNHNY and CDR2 is SVGAGI in the germline V gene (reference sequence). After removal of 10 bases from V and 1 base from J, the junction contained 7 bases not matched to a gene. This CDR3 spans 14 amino acids. In nucleotides, the CDR3 is TGTGCCACCCGGGGGGAGTTGGCCAAAAACATTCAGTACTTC. The encoded protein is CATRGELAKNIQYF.

The V call is TRBV7-9, the J call TRBJ2-1; 9 bases line up with TRBD1. Germline CDR1 SEHNR, CDR2 FQNEAQ (reference sequence). This CDR3 is built from 18 residues. V lost 7 bases, J lost 1 base, and 14 bases stayed unmatched. The CDR3 DNA follows: TGTGCCAGCACCTGGGGGCGGACAGGGGTGAGTTCCTACAATGAGCAGTTCTTC. Translation: CASTWGRTGVSSYNEQFF.

This clonotype was counted many times. The V and J genes are TRBV7-2 and TRBJ2-5, with TRBD2 matching over 11 bases. The CDR3 totals 15 residues. Germline V gene sequence: CDR1 SGHTA, CDR2 FQGNSA. With V trimmed by 4 bases and J by 5 bases, 6 bases remained unmatched. CDR3 DNA sequence: TGTGCCAGCAGCTCTAGCGGGGGGCATTCCGAGACCCAGTACTTC. Residues: CASSSSGGHSETQYF. The full variable domain, rest sourced from reference TRBV7-2 and TRBJ2-5, is GAGVSQSPSNKVTEKGKDVELRCDPISGHTALYWYRQSLGQGLEFLIYFQGNSAPDKSGLPSDRFSAERTGGSVSTLTIQRTQQEDSAVYLCASSSSGGHSETQYFGPGTRLLVL.

The rearrangement joins TRBV20-1 to TRBJ1-6, with D possibly being TRBD1 (6 bases). Trimming left V 0 bases short and J 3 bases short, with 12 bases between. The length of the CDR3 is 16 residues. Germline assignment: CDR1 DFQATT and CDR2 SNEGSKA (reference sequence). The DNA of the CDR3 is TGCAGTGCTAGAGATGGAGGACAGAGCTATAATTCACCCCTCCACTTT. It translates to CSARDGGQSYNSPLHF.

This clonotype was observed many times. This sequence joins TRBV7-2 and TRBJ2-2; D is ambiguous. This CDR3 is 13 amino acids long. The germline V gene has CDR1 SGHTA and CDR2 FQGNSA. V was pared by 5 bases and J by 10 bases, with 14 bases between. In nucleotides, the CDR3 is TGTGCCAGCAGCCCCCCGGAGAGATTGGAGCTGTTTTTT. Its protein is CASSPPERLELFF.

The table lists this clonotype with many counts. The chain links TRBV6-5 to TRBJ1-1; unclear D gene. CDR1 MNHEY and CDR2 SVGAGI come from the germline V gene. Trimming removed 7 bases at V and 5 bases at J, with 14 bases between. This CDR3 has 13 residues. The CDR3 coding sequence is TGTGCCAGCACCGCCCTCTTGGGGACTGAAGCTTTCTTT. This translates into CASTALLGTEAFF.

The chain employs TRBV5-1 and TRBJ2-1, with 9 bases fitting TRBD2. The V gene's germline CDR1 is SGHRS and CDR2 YFSETQ. The CDR3 contains 19 residues. V was pared by 0 bases and J by 3 bases, with 13 bases of the junction left unmatched. The CDR3 is CASSLASGDQAERYNEQFF. CDR3 sequence (DNA): TGCGCCAGCAGCTTGGCTAGCGGGGATCAGGCGGAGCGCTACAATGAGCAGTTCTTC.

This clonotype was detected many times. The chain combines TRBV7-9 with TRBJ2-1; no firm D call. The CDR3 totals 12 residues. V lost 5 bases to trimming and J lost 8 bases, with 10 bases between them. Germline CDR1 SEHNR, CDR2 FQNEAQ (reference sequence). Here the CDR3 reads CASSPTTHEQFF. The CDR3 DNA is TGTGCCAGCAGCCCGACCACGCATGAGCAGTTCTTC.

The chain employs TRBV10-3 and TRBJ2-1; a weak D match, TRBD2 (6 bases). Trimming took off 7 bases at V and 8 bases at J, with 15 bases between the two ends. The CDR3 sequence is 13 residues long. CDR1 is ENHRY and CDR2 is SYGVKD in the germline V gene. The CDR3 region is CAINRGSSYEQFF. The CDR3 bases are TGTGCCATCAATCGGGGGAGCAGCTATGAGCAGTTCTTC.

This clonotype was detected ten times or more. The chain joins TRBV7-2 to TRBJ1-2; possibly TRBD1 for D (5 bases). The CDR3 consists of 15 residues. CDR1 SGHTA and CDR2 FQGNSA come from the germline V gene. V gave up 7 bases and J gave up 7 bases, with 22 bases separating them. The CDR3 region is CASTLWGSTNRGYTF. The CDR3 DNA reads TGTGCCAGCACCCTGTGGGGGTCCACAAATCGTGGCTACACCTTC.

The CDR3 is CSVEAGENTEAFF. As DNA, the CDR3 is TGCAGCGTTGAAGCAGGGGAAAACACTGAAGCTTTCTTT. The genes are TRBV29-1 and TRBJ1-1; a possible D gene is TRBD1 (6 bases). The CDR3 has 13 amino acids. Trimming cost V 1 base and J 2 bases, with 8 bases left between them. Germline V gene data show CDR1 as SQVTM and CDR2 as ANQGSEA.

A remark on this clonotype: Being one base from a much bigger clone, this may be a read error. The CDR3: CASSLDLVLAGGPTYNELFF. Here the CDR3 DNA reads TGTGCCAGCAGCTTAGATTTGGTACTAGCGGGGGGGCCTACCTACAATGAGCTGTTCTTC. The V and J genes are TRBV11-2 and TRBJ2-1, with 13 bases that match TRBD2. The CDR3 totals 20 residues. Germline CDR1 and CDR2: SGHAT and FQNNGV.

This chain links TRBV9 with TRBJ2-1, with 7 nucleotides matching TRBD2. The CDR3 loop spans 17 amino acids. The germline V gene has CDR1 SGDLS and CDR2 YYNGEE. Trimming removed 5 bases from V and 6 bases from J; junction bases left unmatched: 17. The CDR3 DNA reads TGTGCCAGCAGGCCGGGGGACTCCGCGGGGGATGTCAATGAGCAGTTCTTC. This translates into CASRPGDSAGDVNEQFF.

This clonotype appeared a few times. V and J are TRBV27 and TRBJ2-7, with D uncertain. There are 13 residues in the CDR3. V was cut by 6 bases and J by 1 base, with 10 bases left in between. The germline V gene has CDR1 MNHEY and CDR2 SMNVEV (reference sequence). In nucleotides, the CDR3 is TGTGCCAGCAGGGACGGACCGTCCTACGAGCAGTACTTC. Protein product: CASRDGPSYEQYF.